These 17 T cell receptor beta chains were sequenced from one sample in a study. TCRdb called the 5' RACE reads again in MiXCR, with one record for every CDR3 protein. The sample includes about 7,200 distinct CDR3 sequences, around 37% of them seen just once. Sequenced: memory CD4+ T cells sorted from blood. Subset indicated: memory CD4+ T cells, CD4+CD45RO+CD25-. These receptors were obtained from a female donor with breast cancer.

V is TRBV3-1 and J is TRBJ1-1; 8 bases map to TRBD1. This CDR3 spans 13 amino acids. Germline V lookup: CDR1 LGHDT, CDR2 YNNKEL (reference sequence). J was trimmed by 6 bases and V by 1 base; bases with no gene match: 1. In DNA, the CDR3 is TGTGCCAGCAGCCAAGGGACAGGGCCTGAAGCTTTCTTT. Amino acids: CASSQGTGPEAFF.

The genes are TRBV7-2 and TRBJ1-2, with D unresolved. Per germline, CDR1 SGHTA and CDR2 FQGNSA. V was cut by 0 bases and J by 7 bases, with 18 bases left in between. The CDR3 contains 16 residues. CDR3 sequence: CASSLANSQTTRGYTF. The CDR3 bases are TGTGCCAGCAGCTTAGCGAATAGCCAAACGACCCGTGGCTACACCTTC.

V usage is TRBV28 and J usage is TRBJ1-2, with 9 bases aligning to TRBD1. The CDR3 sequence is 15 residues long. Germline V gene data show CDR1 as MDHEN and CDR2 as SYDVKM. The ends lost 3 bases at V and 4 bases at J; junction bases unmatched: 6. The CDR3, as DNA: TGTGCCAGCAGTTTTCTGACAGGGGGTCCCTATGGCTACACCTTC. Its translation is CASSFLTGGPYGYTF.

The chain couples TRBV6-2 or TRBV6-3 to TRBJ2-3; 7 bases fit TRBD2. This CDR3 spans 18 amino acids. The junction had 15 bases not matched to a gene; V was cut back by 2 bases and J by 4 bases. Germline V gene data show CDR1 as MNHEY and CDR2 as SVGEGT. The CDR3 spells CASSYPTDRAGSADTQYF. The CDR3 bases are TGTGCCAGCAGTTACCCGACAGATAGAGCGGGAAGTGCAGATACGCAGTATTTT.

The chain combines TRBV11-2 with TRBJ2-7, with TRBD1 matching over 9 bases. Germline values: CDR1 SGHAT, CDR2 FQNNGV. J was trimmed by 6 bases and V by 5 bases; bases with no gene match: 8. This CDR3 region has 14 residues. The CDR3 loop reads CASSLYRGPGEQYF. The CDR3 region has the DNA TGTGCCAGCAGCCTATACAGGGGGCCTGGCGAGCAGTACTTC.

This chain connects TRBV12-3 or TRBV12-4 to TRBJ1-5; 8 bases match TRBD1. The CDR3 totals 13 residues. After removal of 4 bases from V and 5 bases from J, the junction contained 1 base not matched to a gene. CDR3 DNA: TGTGCCAGCAGTTCACAGGGGGATCAGCCCCAGCATTTT. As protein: CASSSQGDQPQHF.

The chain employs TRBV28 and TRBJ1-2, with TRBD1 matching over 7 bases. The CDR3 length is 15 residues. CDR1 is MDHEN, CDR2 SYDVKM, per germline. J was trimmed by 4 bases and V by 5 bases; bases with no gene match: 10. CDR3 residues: CASSDGTGATYGYTF. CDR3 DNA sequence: TGTGCCAGCAGTGACGGAACAGGGGCCACCTATGGCTACACCTTC.

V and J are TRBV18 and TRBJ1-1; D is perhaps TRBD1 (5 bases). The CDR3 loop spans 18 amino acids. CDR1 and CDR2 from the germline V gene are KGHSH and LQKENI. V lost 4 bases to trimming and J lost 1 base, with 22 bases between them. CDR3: CASSRTTLRDGQNTEAFF. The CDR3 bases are TGTGCCAGCTCACGGACGACACTAAGGGACGGCCAGAACACTGAAGCTTTCTTT.

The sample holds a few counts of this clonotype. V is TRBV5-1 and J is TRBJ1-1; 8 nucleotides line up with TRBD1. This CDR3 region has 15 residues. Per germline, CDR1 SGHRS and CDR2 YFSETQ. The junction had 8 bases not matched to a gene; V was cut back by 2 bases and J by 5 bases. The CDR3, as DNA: TGCGCCAGCAGCTTCGCGATACAGGGGGAAACTGAAGCTTTCTTT. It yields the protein CASSFAIQGETEAFF.

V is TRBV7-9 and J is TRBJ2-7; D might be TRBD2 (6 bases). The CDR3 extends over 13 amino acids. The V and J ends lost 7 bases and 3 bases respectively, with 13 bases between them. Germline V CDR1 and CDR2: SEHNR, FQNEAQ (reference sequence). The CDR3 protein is CASNSREFYEQYF. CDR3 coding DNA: TGTGCCAGCAATTCTCGGGAGTTCTACGAGCAGTACTTC.

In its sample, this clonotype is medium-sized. Here the CDR3 DNA reads TGTGCCAGCAGCCGTCGCAAGGGGGACAGGGGGCTTACTGAGCAGTTCTTC. Its protein is CASSRRKGDRGLTEQFF. V usage is TRBV7-2 and J usage is TRBJ2-1; 12 bases are a match to TRBD1. CDR1 SGHTA and CDR2 FQGNSA come from the germline V gene. The J segment lost 9 bases and the V segment lost 5 bases, leaving 14 bases of the junction unmatched. This CDR3 region has 17 residues.

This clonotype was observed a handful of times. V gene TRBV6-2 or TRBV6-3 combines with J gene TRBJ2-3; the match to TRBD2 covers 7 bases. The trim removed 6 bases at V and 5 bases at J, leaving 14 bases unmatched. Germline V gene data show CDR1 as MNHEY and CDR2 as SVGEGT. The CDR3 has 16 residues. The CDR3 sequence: CASRGFGGSGQDTQYF. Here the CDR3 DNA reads TGTGCCAGCAGAGGATTTGGCGGGAGTGGGCAAGATACGCAGTATTTT.

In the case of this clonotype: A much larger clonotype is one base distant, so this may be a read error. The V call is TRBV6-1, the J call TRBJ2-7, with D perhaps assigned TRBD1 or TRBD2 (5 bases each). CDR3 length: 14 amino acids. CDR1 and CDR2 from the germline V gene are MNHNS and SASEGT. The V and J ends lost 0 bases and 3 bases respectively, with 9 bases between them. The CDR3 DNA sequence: TGTGCCAGCAGTGAAGCGGGACCTAGCTACGAGCAGTACTTC. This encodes CASSEAGPSYEQYF.

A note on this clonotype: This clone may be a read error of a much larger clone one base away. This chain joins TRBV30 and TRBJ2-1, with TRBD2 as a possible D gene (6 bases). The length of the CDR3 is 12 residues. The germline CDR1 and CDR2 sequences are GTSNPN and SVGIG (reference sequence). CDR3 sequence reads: CGSGSSYNEQFF. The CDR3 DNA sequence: TGTGGCTCCGGGAGCTCCTACAATGAGCAGTTCTTC.

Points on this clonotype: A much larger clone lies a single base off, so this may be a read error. CDR3 nucleotide sequence: TGTGCCAGCAGCTTAGAGGTTAGGGCGGGGGTGTTCTTC. As protein: CASSLEVRAGVFF. The rearrangement joins TRBV7-2 to TRBJ2-1; TRBD2 aligns across 7 bases. In germline, CDR1 is SGHTA, CDR2 FQGNSA. V dropped 1 base and J dropped 15; count of bases not matched to a gene: 9. CDR3 length equals 13 residues.

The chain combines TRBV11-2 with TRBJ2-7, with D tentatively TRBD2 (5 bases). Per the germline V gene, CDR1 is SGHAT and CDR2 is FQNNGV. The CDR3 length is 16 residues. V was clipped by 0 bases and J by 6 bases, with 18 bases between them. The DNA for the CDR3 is TGTGCCAGCAGCTTAGAAGGCGGGTCCTACCCCGGCGAGCAGTACTTC. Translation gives CASSLEGGSYPGEQYF.

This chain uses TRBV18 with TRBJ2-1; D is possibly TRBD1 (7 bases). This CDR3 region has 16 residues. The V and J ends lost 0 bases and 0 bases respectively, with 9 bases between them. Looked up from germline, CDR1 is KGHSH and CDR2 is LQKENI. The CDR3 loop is CASSPPQGGSYNEQFF. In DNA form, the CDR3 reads TGTGCCAGCTCACCACCTCAGGGGGGCTCCTACAATGAGCAGTTCTTC.